The 8 T cell receptor beta chains in this list originate from one sample, sequenced in a study of blood T cell repertoires in COVID-19. Generated by immunoSEQ multiplex PCR, the TCRdb table keeps only in-frame clones and is missing some. The table has hundreds of thousands of clones, 88% seen once. Sequencing input: peripheral blood. All receptors come from a woman between 40 and 50 years old who had recovered from COVID-19.

Written as DNA, the CDR3 is TGTGCCAGCAGCCCCCCGGGGACCGGGGAGCTGTTTTTT. This translates into CASSPPGTGELFF. The V and J genes are TRBV9 and TRBJ2-2; a weak D match, TRBD2 (5 bases). Germline lookup yields CDR1 SGDLS and CDR2 YYNGEE. With 4 bases removed from V and 5 bases from J, the gap between germline ends came to 9 bases. CDR3 length: 13 residues.

The chain recombines TRBV5-5 with TRBJ1-5, with 11 bases aligning to TRBD1. V was pared by 4 bases and J by 0 bases, with 9 bases of the junction left unmatched. CDR3 size: 18 residues. CDR1 is SGHKS and CDR2 is YYEKEE in the germline V gene (reference sequence). CDR3 protein: CASSPSGTGGPSNQPQHF. CDR3 in DNA: TGTGCCAGCAGCCCGTCGGGGACAGGGGGTCCTAGCAATCAGCCCCAGCATTTT.

This sequence joins TRBV5-4 and TRBJ2-3; 9 positions match TRBD2. Germline V gives CDR1 SGHNT, CDR2 YYREEE (reference sequence). J was trimmed by 1 base and V by 4 bases; bases with no gene match: 4. The CDR3 has 15 residues. CDR3 protein: CASSARTSGTDTQYF. DNA for the CDR3: TGTGCCAGCAGCGCCAGGACTAGCGGCACAGATACGCAGTATTTT.

This chain links TRBV19 with TRBJ2-1; TRBD2 matches 10 bases. The CDR3 has 15 amino acids. Trimming at V came to 9 bases and at J to 6 bases, leaving 11 bases not matched to a gene. The germline V gene has CDR1 LNHDA and CDR2 SQIVND (reference sequence). The CDR3 DNA follows: TGTGCCAGCAACCCGCTAGCGGGAGTCCCCAATGAGCAGTTCTTC. Its protein is CASNPLAGVPNEQFF.

The rearrangement joins TRBV3-1 (or the pseudogene TRBV3-2) to TRBJ2-3; tentatively, D is TRBD2 (6 bases). This CDR3 is built from 16 residues. In germline, CDR1 is LGHDT, CDR2 YNNKEL (reference sequence). V shed 1 base and J shed 2 bases, with 13 bases lying between them. The CDR3 region has the DNA TGTGCCAGCAGCCAAGTTGGGTTAGCGGCCACAGATACGCAGTATTTT. Amino acid sequence: CASSQVGLAATDTQYF.

The rearrangement uses TRBV30 and TRBJ2-3, with 8 bases aligning to TRBD2. The length of the CDR3 is 11 residues. The ends lost 0 bases at V and 10 bases at J; junction bases unmatched: 0. From germline, CDR1 is GTSNPN and CDR2 SVGIG (reference sequence). Here the CDR3 reads CAWSVGLAQYF. Here the CDR3 DNA reads TGTGCCTGGAGTGTGGGACTAGCGCAGTATTTT.

The V and J genes are TRBV11-3 and TRBJ2-3; 7 positions match TRBD2. V lost 5 bases and J lost 4; bases outside the gene matches: 9. The germline gives CDR1 SGHNT, CDR2 YENEEA. The CDR3 is made up of 15 amino acids. CDR3 in amino acids: CASSPPGGLADTQYF. The CDR3 DNA sequence: TGTGCCAGCAGCCCGCCGGGGGGTCTGGCAGATACGCAGTATTTT.

Only one count was recorded for this clone. The chain employs TRBV7-3 and TRBJ2-1; 8 nucleotides match TRBD2. The CDR3 loop spans 15 amino acids. Trimming at V came to 4 bases and at J to 5 bases, leaving 7 bases not matched to a gene. The germline gives CDR1 SGHTA, CDR2 FQGTGA. The CDR3 loop reads CASSSAGGRHNEQFF. In DNA, the CDR3 is TGTGCCAGCAGCTCCGCCGGCGGGAGGCACAATGAGCAGTTCTTC.